The 21 T cell receptor beta chains below come from one sample, sequenced in a study of shared clonotypes between healthy human individuals. Clones were sequenced by immunoSEQ multiplex PCR, and TCRdb holds only the in-frame ones, with some missing. The sample has about 1.1 million clones, roughly 80% seen once. Input material: memory CD4+ T cells from PBMCs. Specified subset: CD45RA-negative fraction. The source of these receptors is a man aged 18-30 years in good health. Some clones in this sample may be carry-over from other donors' samples.

The chain couples TRBV6-1 to TRBJ2-7; D unresolved. The V gene lost 1 base and the J gene lost 1 base, with 5 bases spanning the gap. This CDR3 is built from 13 residues. Germline-derived CDR1 and CDR2 are MNHNS and SASEGT. The CDR3 nucleotides read TGTGCCAGCAGTGAAGGGGTTTCCTACGAGCAGTACTTC. Its protein product is CASSEGVSYEQYF.

This clone was observed a handful of times. The gene calls are TRBV15 and TRBJ2-2; D gene uncertain. The CDR3 totals 12 residues. The ends were cut back, 2 bases at V and 8 bases at J, with 6 bases in the middle. The germline gives CDR1 LNHNV, CDR2 YYDKDF (reference sequence). The CDR3 protein is CATSRRMGELFF. The CDR3 nucleotides read TGTGCCACCAGCAGACGAATGGGGGAGCTGTTTTTT.

V and J are TRBV5-5 and TRBJ2-1; D unresolved. V was shortened by 0 bases and J by 3 bases, with 10 bases between the two germline ends. Looked up from germline, CDR1 is SGHKS and CDR2 is YYEKEE (reference sequence). The CDR3 runs to 15 residues. CDR3 coding DNA: TGTGCCAGCAGCTTGGTAGTGACGCTCTACAATGAGCAGTTCTTC. Translation: CASSLVVTLYNEQFF.

In this sample, this clone turned up a few times. This chain links TRBV2 with TRBJ1-5, with a weak D call TRBD1 (5 bases). V lost 6 bases, J lost 3 bases, and 15 bases lay in between. The CDR3 covers 15 residues. CDR1 and CDR2 from the germline V gene are SNHLY and FYNNEI. The CDR3 loop is CASRPGPLINQPQHF. The CDR3 bases are TGTGCCAGCAGACCGGGACCTCTAATCAATCAGCCCCAGCATTTT.

The chain recombines TRBV27 with TRBJ2-5; D is tentatively TRBD1 or TRBD2 (5 bases each). V was shortened by 5 bases and J by 1 base, with 14 bases between the two germline ends. The CDR3 runs to 15 residues. Germline CDR1 MNHEY, CDR2 SMNVEV (reference sequence). This chain's CDR3 is CASSGYGAAQETQYF. The CDR3 nucleotides read TGTGCCAGCAGTGGATACGGGGCGGCCCAAGAGACCCAGTACTTC.

J is TRBJ1-1 and V is TRBV27; the D gene is possibly TRBD1 (5 bases). Germline CDR1 MNHEY, CDR2 SMNVEV (reference sequence). The CDR3 totals 17 residues. The V end was cut by 4 bases, the J end by 1 base, with 19 bases between. The CDR3 region has the DNA TGTGCCAGCAGTTCGACGCCCATGGGACGGGCGAACACTGAAGCTTTCTTT. This translates into CASSSTPMGRANTEAFF.

J is TRBJ2-5 and V is TRBV28, with TRBD1 identical over 8 bases. The end of the DNA aligns better with TRBJ2-7, so the J call may be wrong. The V gene's germline CDR1 is MDHEN and CDR2 SYDVKM. This CDR3 comprises 15 residues. The CDR3 loop is CASSTPGQATYEQYF. In DNA form, the CDR3 reads TGTGCCAGCAGCACGCCGGGACAGGCTACCTACGAGCAGTACTTC.

The chain carries TRBV5-1 and TRBJ2-2, with 7 bases matching TRBD1. This CDR3 has 17 residues. Per germline, CDR1 SGHRS and CDR2 YFSETQ. After removal of 0 bases from V and 3 bases from J, the junction contained 8 bases not matched to a gene. CDR3 residues: CASSLGARQGDTGELFF. CDR3 in DNA: TGCGCCAGCAGCTTGGGCGCCCGCCAGGGGGACACCGGGGAGCTGTTTTTT. The variable domain in full, completed from reference TRBV5-1 and TRBJ2-2, reads KAGVTQTPRYLIKTRGQQVTLSCSPISGHRSVSWYQQTPGQGLQFLFEYFSETQRNKGNFPGRFSGRQFSNSRSEMNVSTLELGDSALYLCASSLGARQGDTGELFFGEGSRLTVL.

This rearrangement joins TRBV28 to TRBJ2-3; D is perhaps TRBD1 (6 bases). Germline V gene sequence: CDR1 MDHEN, CDR2 SYDVKM. The ends were cut back, 2 bases at V and 6 bases at J, with 9 bases in the middle. The CDR3 is made up of 13 amino acids. The chain's CDR3 is CASSLRQGDTQYF. As DNA, the CDR3 is TGTGCCAGCAGTTTAAGGCAGGGGGATACGCAGTATTTT. The complete variable domain, with remaining parts taken from reference TRBV28 and TRBJ2-3, reads DVKVTQSSRYLVKRTGEKVFLECVQDMDHENMFWYRQDPGLGLRLIYFSYDVKMKEKGDIPEGYSVSREKKERFSLILESASTNQTSMYLCASSLRQGDTQYFGPGTRLTVL.

The chain uses TRBV4-2 and TRBJ1-5, with D tentatively TRBD1 (5 bases). CDR1 is LGHNA, CDR2 YNFKEQ, per germline. CDR3 size: 16 residues. V was cut by 1 base and J by 4 bases, with 14 bases left in between. CDR3 DNA sequence: TGTGCCAGCAGCCAAGTCCAACTCGGGGGGAATCAGCCCCAGCATTTT. It is translated as CASSQVQLGGNQPQHF.

This sequence joins TRBV5-1 and TRBJ2-5; D unclear. The CDR3 is 16 residues long. Per the germline V gene, CDR1 is SGHRS and CDR2 is YFSETQ. V was shortened by 0 bases and J by 2 bases, with 14 bases between the two germline ends. The CDR3 bases are TGCGCCAGCAGCTTGGATCCTAGTTCTAGGCAAGAGACCCAGTACTTC. Protein sequence: CASSLDPSSRQETQYF.

Worth noting for this clone: This may be a read error, as it is one base from a much larger clone. The J gene is TRBJ2-7, the V gene TRBV29-1; D gene uncertain. CDR3 length equals 12 residues. The V gene's germline CDR1 is SQVTM and CDR2 ANQGSEA. The CDR3 nucleotides are TGCAGCGTTGTAGGCAGCTCCTACGAGCAGCACTTC. It is translated as CSVVGSSYEQHF.

The chain combines TRBV9 with TRBJ2-1; D is uncertain. Trimming took 3 bases from V and 4 from J, leaving 11 bases between them. The CDR3 sequence is 14 residues long. Germline lookup yields CDR1 SGDLS and CDR2 YYNGEE. CDR3 in amino acids: CASSDLRRYNEQFF. In nucleotides, the CDR3 is TGTGCCAGCAGCGACTTGCGGCGGTACAATGAGCAGTTCTTC.

J is TRBJ1-4 and V is TRBV27; D perhaps matches TRBD1 (5 bases). Germline V gene lookup returns CDR1 MNHEY and CDR2 SMNVEV (reference sequence). This CDR3 region has 15 residues. With 5 bases removed from V and 4 bases from J, the gap between germline ends came to 14 bases. CDR3 nucleotide sequence: TGTGCCAGCAGTCAAGGGGACGGCTTTAATGAAAAACTGTTTTTT. Translation: CASSQGDGFNEKLFF.

This sequence joins TRBV18 and TRBJ2-1; D possibly uses TRBD1 or TRBD2 (6 bases each). This CDR3 has 17 residues. From germline, CDR1 is KGHSH and CDR2 LQKENI. Trimming removed 0 bases from V and 0 bases from J, with 12 bases in between. The CDR3 DNA is TGTGCCAGCTCACCACCAACAGGGAGGAGCTCCTACAATGAGCAGTTCTTC. The encoded protein is CASSPPTGRSSYNEQFF.

The genes are TRBV6-5 and TRBJ2-3; 10 bases map to TRBD2. CDR1 is MNHEY, CDR2 SVGAGI, per germline. The CDR3 has 15 residues. Losses at the gene ends were 8 bases for V and 6 bases for J; bases not matched to a gene: 11. CDR3 bases: TGTGCCAGCTCACGATCTAGCGGGAGAACCGATACGCAGTATTTT. This translates into CASSRSSGRTDTQYF.

This clone was seen many times. V is TRBV11-2 and J is TRBJ2-7; 11 bases align to TRBD2. Trimming removed 2 bases from V and 6 bases from J; junction bases left unmatched: 6. The CDR3 covers 15 residues. The germline gives CDR1 SGHAT, CDR2 FQNNGV. CDR3 DNA: TGTGCCAGCAGCTTAACTAGCGGGAGTTTGGGCGAGCAGTACTTC. Encoded protein: CASSLTSGSLGEQYF. The full variable domain, completed using reference TRBV11-2 and TRBJ2-7, is EAGVAQSPRYKIIEKRQSVAFWCNPISGHATLYWYQQILGQGPKLLIQFQNNGVVDDSQLPKDRFSAERLKGVDSTLKIQPAKLEDSAVYLCASSLTSGSLGEQYFGPGTRLTVT.

The chain has TRBV7-3 and TRBJ2-2, with 11 bases identical to TRBD2. The CDR3 loop spans 16 amino acids. Losses at the gene ends were 5 bases for V and 5 bases for J; bases not matched to a gene: 7. CDR1 and CDR2 (germline): SGHTA, FQGTGA. This CDR3 is CASSPISGRVTGELFF. The CDR3 nucleotides are TGTGCCAGCAGCCCGATTAGCGGGAGGGTTACCGGGGAGCTGTTTTTT.

This clone was seen only once. V is TRBV18 and J is TRBJ2-5, with 8 bases identical to TRBD2. Germline V gene lookup returns CDR1 KGHSH and CDR2 LQKENI. The CDR3 is 17 residues long. V shed 5 bases, J shed 1 base, and the junction held 12 bases outside the gene matches. In DNA, the CDR3 is TGTGCCAGCTCAACCCTTGCGCCCAGCGGGGGCCAAGAGACCCAGTACTTC. Residues: CASSTLAPSGGQETQYF. The full variable domain, rest sourced from reference TRBV18 and TRBJ2-5, is NAGVMQNPRHLVRRRGQEARLRCSPMKGHSHVYWYRQLPEEGLKFMVYLQKENIIDESGMPKERFSAEFPKEGPSILRIQQVVRGDSAAYFCASSTLAPSGGQETQYFGPGTRLLVL.

The chain links TRBV2 to TRBJ1-4; D is unclear. This CDR3 has 15 residues. V was pared by 6 bases and J by 4 bases, with 15 bases between. Germline lookup yields CDR1 SNHLY and CDR2 FYNNEI. CDR3 DNA sequence: TGTGCCAGCAGCGCAAACCGGGTCCTTAATGAAAAACTGTTTTTT. Its protein is CASSANRVLNEKLFF.

Comments on this clone: The sample contains more than one DNA sequence encoding this CDR3. This rearrangement joins TRBV29-1 to TRBJ1-1, with D perhaps TRBD1 (5 bases). V was shortened by 1 base and J by 4 bases, with 10 bases between the two germline ends. The CDR3 contains 13 residues. Germline CDR1 and CDR2: SQVTM and ANQGSEA. The CDR3 reads CSVEGGGGTEAFF. CDR3 nucleotide sequence: TGCAGCGTTGAAGGGGGTGGGGGCACTGAAGCTTTCTTT.